These 3 T cell receptor beta chains originate from one sample sequenced in a study of radiation and T cells in renal cell carcinoma. Sequencing was performed with immunoSEQ multiplex PCR; in TCRdb, only in-frame clones are kept and a portion is missing. Here the sample spans roughly 120,000 clones, approximately 82% being singletons. The time point: baseline pretreatment blood. Treatment specified: 15 Gy SBRT to primary tumor, nephrectomy 4 weeks later. The sample consisted of blood, taken from a patient whose treatment included radiotherapy and nephrectomy. These receptor sequences come from a woman aged 55 to 70 with renal cell carcinoma.

The V call is TRBV7-9, the J call TRBJ2-1; D gene unclear. Germline CDR1 reads SEHNR; CDR2 reads FQNEAQ (reference sequence). Trimming cost V 5 bases and J 5 bases, with 10 bases left between them. The CDR3 spans 13 residues. The CDR3 sequence: CASSPLVDNEQFF. CDR3 DNA: TGTGCCAGCAGCCCCTTGGTGGACAATGAGCAGTTCTTC.

The rearrangement links TRBV6-5 to TRBJ1-1, with D tentatively TRBD1 (5 bases). CDR3 length equals 11 residues. The germline V gene encodes CDR1 MNHEY and CDR2 SVGAGI. The ends were cut back, 6 bases at V and 10 bases at J, with 12 bases in the middle. The CDR3 loop reads CASRHQGGAFF. In DNA form, the CDR3 reads TGTGCCAGCAGGCACCAGGGTGGAGCTTTCTTT.

This sequence joins TRBV5-1 and TRBJ1-1, with D possibly TRBD1 on 6 matching bases. V lost 4 bases and J 1 base, leaving 8 bases between the germline ends. The length of the CDR3 is 13 residues. Per germline, CDR1 SGHRS and CDR2 YFSETQ. For the CDR3, the DNA is TGCGCCAGCAGCAGGGGACAGAACACTGAAGCTTTCTTT. It encodes CASSRGQNTEAFF.